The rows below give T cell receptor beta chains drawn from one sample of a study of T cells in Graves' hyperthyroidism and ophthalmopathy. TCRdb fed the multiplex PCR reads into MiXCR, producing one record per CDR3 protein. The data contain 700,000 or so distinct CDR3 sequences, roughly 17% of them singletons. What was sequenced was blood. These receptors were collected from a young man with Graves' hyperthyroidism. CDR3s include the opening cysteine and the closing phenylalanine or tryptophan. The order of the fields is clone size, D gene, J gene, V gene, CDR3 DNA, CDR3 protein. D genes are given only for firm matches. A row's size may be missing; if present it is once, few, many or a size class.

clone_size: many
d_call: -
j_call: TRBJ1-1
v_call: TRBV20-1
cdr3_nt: TGCAGTGCCGAAGGAACCCGCGAAGCTTTCTTT
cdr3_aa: CSAEGTREAFF

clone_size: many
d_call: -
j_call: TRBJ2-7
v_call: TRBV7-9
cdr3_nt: TGTGCCAGCAGCCCCGGGGGACTCCACGAGCAGTACTTC
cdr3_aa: CASSPGGLHEQYF

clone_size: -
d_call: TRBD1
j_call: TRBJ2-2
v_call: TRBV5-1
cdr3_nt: TGCGCCAGCAGCCCGCGACAGGGTCATGCCGGGGAGCTGTTTTTT
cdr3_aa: CASSPRQGHAGELFF

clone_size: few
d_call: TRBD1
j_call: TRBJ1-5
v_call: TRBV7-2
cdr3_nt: TGTGCCAGCAGCTTATACAGGGGGCGGCAGCCCCAGCATTTT
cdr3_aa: CASSLYRGRQPQHF

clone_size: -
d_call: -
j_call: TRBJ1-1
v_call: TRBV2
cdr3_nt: TGTGGCAGCAGTGAAGGCCGAACTGAAGCTTTCTTT
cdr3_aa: CGSSEGRTEAFF

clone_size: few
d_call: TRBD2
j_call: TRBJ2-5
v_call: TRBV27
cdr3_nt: TGTGCCAGCAGGGCCGAAGGTACGGGAGGAACGCAAGAGACCCAGTACTTC
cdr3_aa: CASRAEGTGGTQETQYF

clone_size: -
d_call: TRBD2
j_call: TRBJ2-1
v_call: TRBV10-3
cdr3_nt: TGTGCCATCAGTGATGGACTAGCGGGAGGGGATGAGCAGTTCTTC
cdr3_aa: CAISDGLAGGDEQFF

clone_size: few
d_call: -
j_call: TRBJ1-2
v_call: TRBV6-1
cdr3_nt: TGTGCCAGCGAAAGGTACTCTAACTATGGCTACACCTTC
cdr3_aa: CASERYSNYGYTF

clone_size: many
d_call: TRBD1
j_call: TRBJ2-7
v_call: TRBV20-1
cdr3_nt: TGCAGTGCTAGAGATGAGACAGGGACCTACGAGCAGTACTTC
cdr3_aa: CSARDETGTYEQYF

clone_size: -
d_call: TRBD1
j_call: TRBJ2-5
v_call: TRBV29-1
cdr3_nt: TGCAGCGTTGAGGGACAGAACCAAGAGACCCAGTACTTC
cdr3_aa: CSVEGQNQETQYF

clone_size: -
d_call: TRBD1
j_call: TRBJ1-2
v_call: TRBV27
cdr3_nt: TGTGCCAGCAGTCCTGGGACAGGGGGCATCAATGGCTACACCTTC
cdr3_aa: CASSPGTGGINGYTF

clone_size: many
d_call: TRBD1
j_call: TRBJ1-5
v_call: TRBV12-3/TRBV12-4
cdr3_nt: TGTGCCAGCAGTTTGGACAGGGCCCATCAGCCCCAGCATTTT
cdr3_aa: CASSLDRAHQPQHF

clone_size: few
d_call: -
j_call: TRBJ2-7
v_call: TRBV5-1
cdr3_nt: TGCGCCAGCAGTGCCGGGACAAACAACTACGAGCAGTACTTC
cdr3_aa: CASSAGTNNYEQYF

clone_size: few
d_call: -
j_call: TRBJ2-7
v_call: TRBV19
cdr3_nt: TGTGCCAGTAGTCTAAAACAGAAAGCCTACGAGCAGTACTTC
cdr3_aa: CASSLKQKAYEQYF

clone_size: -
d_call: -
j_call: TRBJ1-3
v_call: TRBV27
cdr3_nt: TGTGCCAGCAGTTTATCTTCAGGGACCGGAAGCACCATATATTTT
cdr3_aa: CASSLSSGTGSTIYF

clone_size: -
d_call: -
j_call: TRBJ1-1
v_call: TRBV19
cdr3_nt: TGTGCCAGTAGTGAAGCTGGGGAAGCTTTCTTT
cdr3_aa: CASSEAGEAFF

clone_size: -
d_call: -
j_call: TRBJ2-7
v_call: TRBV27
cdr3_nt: TGTGCCAGCAGTCAAACACAGGGAACCCTCTACGAGCAGTACTTC
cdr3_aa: CASSQTQGTLYEQYF

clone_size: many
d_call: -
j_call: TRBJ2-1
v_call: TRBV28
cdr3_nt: TGTGCCAGCAGTTTAGTACAGAGCTCCTACAATGAGCAGTTCTTC
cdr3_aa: CASSLVQSSYNEQFF

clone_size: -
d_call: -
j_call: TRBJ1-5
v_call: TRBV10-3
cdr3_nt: TGTGCCATCAGTTCCGGGGACCTGCAGCCCCAGCATTTT
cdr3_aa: CAISSGDLQPQHF

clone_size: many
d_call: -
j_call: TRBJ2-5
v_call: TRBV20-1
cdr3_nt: TGCAGTGCTAGAACGGTGGGGGAGACCCAGTACTTC
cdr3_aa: CSARTVGETQYF

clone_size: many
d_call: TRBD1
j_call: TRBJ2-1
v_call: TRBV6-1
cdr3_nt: TGTGCCAGCAGTACCCCGGGGACAGGGGGCATCAATGAGCAGTTCTTC
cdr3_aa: CASSTPGTGGINEQFF

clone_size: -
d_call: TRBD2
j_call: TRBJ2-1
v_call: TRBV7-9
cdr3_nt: TGTGCCAGCAGCCACGGGGAGGGCGTTGGGTACAATGAGCAGTTCTTC
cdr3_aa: CASSHGEGVGYNEQFF

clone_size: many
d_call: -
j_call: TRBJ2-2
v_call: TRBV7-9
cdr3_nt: TGTGCCAGCAGCTCCCTCTGGCGGCCCGGGGAGCTGTTTTTT
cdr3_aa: CASSSLWRPGELFF

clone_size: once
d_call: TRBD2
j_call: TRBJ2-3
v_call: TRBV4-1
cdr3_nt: TGCGCCAGTAGCCAAGTTCGTAGCGGGAGGACTAGCGGCACAGATACGCAGTATTTT
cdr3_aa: CASSQVRSGRTSGTDTQYF

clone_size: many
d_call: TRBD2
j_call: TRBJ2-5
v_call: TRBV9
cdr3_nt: TGTGCCAGCAGCCGGCCAGCGGGAGGACAAGAGACCCAGTACTTC
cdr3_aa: CASSRPAGGQETQYF

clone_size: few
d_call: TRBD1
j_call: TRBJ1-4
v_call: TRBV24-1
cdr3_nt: TGTGCCACCAGTGATTCGACAGGGAGTCGTGAAAAACTGTTTTTT
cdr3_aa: CATSDSTGSREKLFF

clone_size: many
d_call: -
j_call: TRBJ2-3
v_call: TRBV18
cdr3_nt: TGTGCCAGCTCACCACCGAGGACTCTGGTTAATACGCAGTATTTT
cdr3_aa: CASSPPRTLVNTQYF

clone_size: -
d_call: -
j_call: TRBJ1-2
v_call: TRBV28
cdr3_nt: TGTGCCAGCAGTTTAAAGGGTATCTATGGCTACACCTTC
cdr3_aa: CASSLKGIYGYTF

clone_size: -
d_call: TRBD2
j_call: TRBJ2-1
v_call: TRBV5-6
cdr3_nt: TGTGCCAGCAGCGTAGGGACTAGCGGGACCATGGGGAATGAGCAGTTCTTC
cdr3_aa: CASSVGTSGTMGNEQFF

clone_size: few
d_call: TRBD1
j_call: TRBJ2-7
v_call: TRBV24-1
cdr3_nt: TGTGCCACCGCCAAGACAGGGGAGAGTGTAGAGCAGTACTTC
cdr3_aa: CATAKTGESVEQYF

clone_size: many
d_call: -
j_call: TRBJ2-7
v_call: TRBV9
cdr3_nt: TGTGCCAGCAGCGTAGGGGACACCAGGCCCTACGAGCAGTACTTC
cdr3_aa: CASSVGDTRPYEQYF

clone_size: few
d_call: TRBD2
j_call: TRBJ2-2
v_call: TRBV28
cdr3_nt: TGTGCCAGCAGTTCGGTAGCGGGAGGGTCCGGGGAGCTGTTTTTT
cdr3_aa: CASSSVAGGSGELFF

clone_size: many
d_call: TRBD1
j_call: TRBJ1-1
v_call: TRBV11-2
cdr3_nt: TGTGCCAGCAGCACCCAGGGGGGGAAAACTGAAGCTTTCTTT
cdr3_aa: CASSTQGGKTEAFF

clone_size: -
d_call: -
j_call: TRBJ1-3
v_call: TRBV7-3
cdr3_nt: TGTGCCAGCAGCTTACGTCCAGTCTCCGGAAACACCATATATTTT
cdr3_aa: CASSLRPVSGNTIYF

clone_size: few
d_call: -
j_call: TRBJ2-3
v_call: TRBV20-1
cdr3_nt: TGCAGTGCTAGAGATGTCGCGGATACGCAGTATTTT
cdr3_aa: CSARDVADTQYF

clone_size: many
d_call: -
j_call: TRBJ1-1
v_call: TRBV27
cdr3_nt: TGTGCCAGCAGTCCCCGGGGGGCACGGGCTTTCTTT
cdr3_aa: CASSPRGARAFF

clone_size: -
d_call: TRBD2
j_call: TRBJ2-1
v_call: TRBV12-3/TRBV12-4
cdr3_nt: TGTGCCAGCAGTGTGCTAGCGGGAGGTGGGGATGAGCAGTTCTTC
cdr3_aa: CASSVLAGGGDEQFF

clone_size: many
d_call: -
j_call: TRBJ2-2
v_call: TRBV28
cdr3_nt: TGTGCCAGCCTCACCGGGAACACCGGGGAGCTGTTTTTT
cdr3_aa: CASLTGNTGELFF

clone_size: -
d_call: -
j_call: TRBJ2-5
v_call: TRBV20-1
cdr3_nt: TGCAGTGCTAGAGATGGGGGAGGACAGCAAGAGACCCAGTACTTC
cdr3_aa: CSARDGGGQQETQYF

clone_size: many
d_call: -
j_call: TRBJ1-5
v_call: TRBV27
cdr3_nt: TGTGCCAGCAGTTTAAAGGGGTGGGGTCAAGAGCCCCAGCATTTT
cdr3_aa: CASSLKGWGQEPQHF

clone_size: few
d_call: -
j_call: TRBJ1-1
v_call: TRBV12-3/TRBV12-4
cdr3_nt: TGTGCCAGCAGTCGGACACAGGGTGCCGGCACTGGAGCTTTCTTT
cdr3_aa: CASSRTQGAGTGAFF

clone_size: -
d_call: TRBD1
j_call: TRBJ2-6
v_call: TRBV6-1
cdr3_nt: TGTGCCAGCGGAGGACAGGACCTCTCTGGGGCCAACGTCCTGACTTTC
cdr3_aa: CASGGQDLSGANVLTF

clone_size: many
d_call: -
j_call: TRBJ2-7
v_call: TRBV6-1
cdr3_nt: TGTGCCAGCAGGGTGGGACCGTCCTACGAGCAGTACTTC
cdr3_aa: CASRVGPSYEQYF

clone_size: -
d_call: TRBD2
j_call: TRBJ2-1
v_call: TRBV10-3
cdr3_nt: TGTGCCATCAGGGACCCTGCGGGAGGGCCCGATGAGCAGTTCTTC
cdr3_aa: CAIRDPAGGPDEQFF

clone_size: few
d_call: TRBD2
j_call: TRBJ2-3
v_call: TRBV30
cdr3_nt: TGTGCCTGGAGTGCCTTAAGACTAGCGGGAGAAGCAGATACGCAGTATTTT
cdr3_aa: CAWSALRLAGEADTQYF

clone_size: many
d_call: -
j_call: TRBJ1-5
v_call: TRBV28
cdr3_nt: TGTGCCAGCTCCGGACGGATGAATCAGCCCCAGCATTTT
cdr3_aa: CASSGRMNQPQHF

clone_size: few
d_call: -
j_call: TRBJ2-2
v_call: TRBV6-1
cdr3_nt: TGTGCCAGCAGTCAACAAGGTATCACCGGGGAGCTGTTTTTT
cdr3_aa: CASSQQGITGELFF

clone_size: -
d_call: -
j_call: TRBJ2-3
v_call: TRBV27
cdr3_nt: TGTGCCTCGACACCCCTAGCACCAAACTCCGATACGCAGTATTTT
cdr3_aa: CASTPLAPNSDTQYF

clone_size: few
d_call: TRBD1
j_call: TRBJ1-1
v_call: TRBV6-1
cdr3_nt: TGCGCCAGCAGTCGAACAGGGGTTTACACTGAAGCTTTCTTT
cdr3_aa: CASSRTGVYTEAFF

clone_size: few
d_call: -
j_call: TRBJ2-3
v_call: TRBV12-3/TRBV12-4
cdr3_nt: TGTGCCAGCAGTTTCCTCTCCGAGGATACGCAGTATTTT
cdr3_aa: CASSFLSEDTQYF

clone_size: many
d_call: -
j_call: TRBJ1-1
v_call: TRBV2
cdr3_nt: TGTGCCAGCAGTGGACTGACAACCCTCACGAACACTGAAGCTTTCTTT
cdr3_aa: CASSGLTTLTNTEAFF